This is a list of T cell receptor beta chains from one sample in a study of identifying expanded T cells in peripheral blood. Sequenced by immunoSEQ multiplex PCR; TCRdb stores in-frame clones only, minus some. Of about 98,000 clones in the sample, roughly 88% were seen once. The material sequenced was blood. The receptors originated from a person aged 18 to 75 in good health. CDR3s include the opening cysteine and the closing phenylalanine or tryptophan. A D gene is named only where the DNA matches it firmly. Clone size is given for some rows only: seen once, a few or many times, or a class if the clone is expanded.

size: NA; J: TRBJ2-7; D: NA; V: TRBV7-2; DNA: TGTGCCAGCAGCTCAGGGAGCCCAACCGAGCAGTACTTC; CDR3: CASSSGSPTEQYF
size: once; J: TRBJ2-7; D: NA; V: TRBV25-1; DNA: TGTGCCAGCAGTTGGACAGTGGGCTCCTACGAGCAGTACTTC; CDR3: CASSWTVGSYEQYF
size: NA; J: TRBJ2-2; D: TRBD1; V: TRBV11-2; DNA: TGTGCCAGCAGCGGCGGGACAGGGGACACCGGGGAGCTGTTTTTT; CDR3: CASSGGTGDTGELFF
size: NA; J: TRBJ1-1; D: TRBD1; V: TRBV2; DNA: TGTGCCAGCACTGTACAGGGGCTAGACACTGAAGCTTTCTTT; CDR3: CASTVQGLDTEAFF
size: NA; J: TRBJ1-5; D: NA; V: TRBV5-1; DNA: TGCGCCAGCAGCTTACAGGGTGAAAGCAATCAGCCCCAGCATTTT; CDR3: CASSLQGESNQPQHF
size: NA; J: TRBJ2-1; D: NA; V: TRBV10-3; DNA: TGTGCCATCAGTCGGGACCCGAGCTCCTACAATGAGCAGTTCTTC; CDR3: CAISRDPSSYNEQFF
size: once; J: TRBJ2-7; D: TRBD1; V: TRBV11-3; DNA: TGTGCCAGCAGCTTGCTACAGGGGGACGAGCAGTACTTC; CDR3: CASSLLQGDEQYF
size: NA; J: TRBJ1-5; D: NA; V: TRBV7-2; DNA: TGTGCCAGCAGCTCCGGTTTCAGCAATCAGCCCCAGCATTTT; CDR3: CASSSGFSNQPQHF
size: NA; J: TRBJ1-5; D: TRBD1; V: TRBV19; DNA: TGTGCCAGTAGTACCGGACAGGACTATCAGCCCCAGCATTTT; CDR3: CASSTGQDYQPQHF
size: NA; J: TRBJ2-2; D: TRBD2; V: TRBV27; DNA: TGTGCCAGCAGTTCAGTTAGCGGGAGAGGGGGCACCGGGGAGCTGTTTTTT; CDR3: CASSSVSGRGGTGELFF
size: NA; J: TRBJ2-7; D: TRBD1; V: TRBV29-1; DNA: TGCAGCGTTGAAGAATGGGACAGGGGGCTTCGGGAGCAGTACTTC; CDR3: CSVEEWDRGLREQYF
size: NA; J: TRBJ1-1; D: NA; V: TRBV5-1; DNA: TGCGCCAGCAGCTTGGCCGCAATGGGGGAGGTTACGTCTGAAGCTTTCTTT; CDR3: CASSLAAMGEVTSEAFF
size: NA; J: TRBJ1-5; D: NA; V: TRBV7-8; DNA: TGTGCCAGCAGCTTATTAGTGGGGAATCAGCCCCAGCATTTT; CDR3: CASSLLVGNQPQHF
size: NA; J: TRBJ2-1; D: NA; V: TRBV7-9; DNA: TGTGCCAGCAGCCGATCTCAAAGGACCTACAATGAGCAGTTCTTC; CDR3: CASSRSQRTYNEQFF
size: few; J: TRBJ2-2; D: NA; V: TRBV19; DNA: TGTGCCAGTAGTAAACGGAGGGAGCTGTTTTTT; CDR3: CASSKRRELFF
size: NA; J: TRBJ2-6; D: NA; V: TRBV4-3; DNA: TGCGCCAGCAGCCAAGACCCTACAGGGTCTGGGGCCAACGTCCTGACTTTC; CDR3: CASSQDPTGSGANVLTF
size: once; J: TRBJ1-4; D: TRBD1; V: TRBV6-6; DNA: TGTGCCAGCAGCCCCGGGACAGGGACTGAAAAACTGTTTTTT; CDR3: CASSPGTGTEKLFF
size: NA; J: TRBJ2-6; D: TRBD1; V: TRBV6-4; DNA: TGTGCCAGCAGTACCAGGGGGCCTGGGGCCAACGTCCTGACTTTC; CDR3: CASSTRGPGANVLTF
size: few; J: TRBJ2-3; D: NA; V: TRBV29-1; DNA: TGCAGCGTTGAGGTCGGTACGCAGTATTTT; CDR3: CSVEVGTQYF
size: NA; J: TRBJ1-1; D: NA; V: TRBV30; DNA: TGTGCCTGGAGGGGGCTCGCAGGGACTGAAGCTTTCTTT; CDR3: CAWRGLAGTEAFF
size: NA; J: TRBJ1-3; D: NA; V: TRBV4-3; DNA: TGCGCCAGCAGCCAAGTGAGGCTCCTGGAAAACACCATATATTTT; CDR3: CASSQVRLLENTIYF
size: NA; J: TRBJ2-5; D: TRBD1; V: TRBV7-3; DNA: TGTGCCAGCAGCTCAAAGCCCCCCGGGACAGGGTTGGAGACCCAGTACTTC; CDR3: CASSSKPPGTGLETQYF
size: NA; J: TRBJ2-3; D: TRBD2; V: TRBV25-1; DNA: TGTGCCAGCAGTGTTACACTAGCGGGGGCCGCAGATACGCAGTATTTT; CDR3: CASSVTLAGAADTQYF
size: few; J: TRBJ1-1; D: NA; V: TRBV5-1; DNA: TGCGCCAGCAGCTCGACAGACACTGAAGCTTTCTTT; CDR3: CASSSTDTEAFF
size: NA; J: TRBJ2-2; D: NA; V: TRBV7-9; DNA: TGTGCCAGCAGCTACCAGCGGACGAACACCGGGGAGCTGTTTTTT; CDR3: CASSYQRTNTGELFF
size: NA; J: TRBJ2-1; D: NA; V: TRBV5-1; DNA: TGCGCCAGCAGCTTCGGGTCGGGTGAGCAGTTCTTC; CDR3: CASSFGSGEQFF
size: NA; J: TRBJ1-1; D: NA; V: TRBV30; DNA: TGTGCCTGGGCCCGCACTGGGGTAACTGAAGCTTTCTTT; CDR3: CAWARTGVTEAFF
size: once; J: TRBJ1-3; D: NA; V: TRBV9; DNA: TGTGCCAGCAGCGTAGATGCCTCCATTAGGAACACCATATATTTT; CDR3: CASSVDASIRNTIYF
size: NA; J: TRBJ2-3; D: NA; V: TRBV6-5; DNA: TGTGCCAGCATGGCGTATAGCACAGATACGCAGTATTTT; CDR3: CASMAYSTDTQYF
size: NA; J: TRBJ2-3; D: NA; V: TRBV6-1; DNA: TGTGCCAGCAGTGCCGAGTATCGAGATACGCAGTATTTT; CDR3: CASSAEYRDTQYF
size: NA; J: TRBJ1-4; D: NA; V: TRBV7-2; DNA: TGTGCCAGCAGCGGACAAGAGGCTAATGAAAAACTGTTTTTT; CDR3: CASSGQEANEKLFF
size: NA; J: TRBJ2-7; D: NA; V: TRBV10-3; DNA: TGTGCCATCAGGGGGGACCCGTTCTACGAGCAGTACTTC; CDR3: CAIRGDPFYEQYF
size: once; J: TRBJ2-7; D: NA; V: TRBV4-1; DNA: TGCGCCAGCAGCCAAAGGACCGATGGGGGAAGGGAGCAGTACTTC; CDR3: CASSQRTDGGREQYF
size: NA; J: TRBJ2-7; D: NA; V: TRBV1; DNA: TGCACCAGCAGCCAGACAGGGGGCTACGAGCAGTACTTC; CDR3: CTSSQTGGYEQYF
size: NA; J: TRBJ2-1; D: TRBD1; V: TRBV5-1; DNA: TGCGCCAGCAGCTTGGCAGGGGGCGAACGGCAGTTCTTC; CDR3: CASSLAGGERQFF
size: few; J: TRBJ2-2; D: NA; V: TRBV4-1; DNA: TGCGCCAGCAGCCGACCAACCGGGGAGCTGTTTTTT; CDR3: CASSRPTGELFF
size: NA; J: TRBJ1-5; D: NA; V: TRBV19; DNA: TGTGCCAGCTGTTGCGGGGGCACCTACGTTAATCAGCCCCAGCATTTT; CDR3: CASCCGGTYVNQPQHF